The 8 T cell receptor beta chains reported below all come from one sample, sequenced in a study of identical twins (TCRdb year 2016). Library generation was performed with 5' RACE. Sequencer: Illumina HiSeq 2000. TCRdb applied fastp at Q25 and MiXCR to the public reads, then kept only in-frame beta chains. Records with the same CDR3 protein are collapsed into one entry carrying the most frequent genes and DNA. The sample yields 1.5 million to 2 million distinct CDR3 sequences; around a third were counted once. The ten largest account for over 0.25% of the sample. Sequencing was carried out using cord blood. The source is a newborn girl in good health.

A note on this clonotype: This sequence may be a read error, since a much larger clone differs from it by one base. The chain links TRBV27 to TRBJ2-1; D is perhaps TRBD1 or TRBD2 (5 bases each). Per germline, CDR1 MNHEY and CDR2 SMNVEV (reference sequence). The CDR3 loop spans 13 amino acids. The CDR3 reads CASSLRGVNEEFF. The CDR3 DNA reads TGTGCCAGCAGTTTAAGAGGGGTCAATGAGGAGTTCTTC.

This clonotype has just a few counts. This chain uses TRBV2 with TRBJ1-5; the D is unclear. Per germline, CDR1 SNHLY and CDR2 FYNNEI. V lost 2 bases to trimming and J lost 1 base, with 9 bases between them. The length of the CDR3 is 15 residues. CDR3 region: CASSELGYSNQPQHF. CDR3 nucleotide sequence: TGTGCCAGCAGTGAATTGGGGTACAGCAATCAGCCCCAGCATTTT.

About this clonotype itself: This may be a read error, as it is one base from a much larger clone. DNA for the CDR3: TGCAGCGCCCCGATAGAAAGAGAGACCCAGTTCTTC. Protein: CSAPIERETQFF. The chain carries TRBV29-1 and TRBJ2-1; no reliable D call. V was shortened by 7 bases and J by 13 bases, with 20 bases between the two germline ends. Looked up from germline, CDR1 is SQVTM and CDR2 is ANQGSEA. The CDR3 sequence is 12 residues long.

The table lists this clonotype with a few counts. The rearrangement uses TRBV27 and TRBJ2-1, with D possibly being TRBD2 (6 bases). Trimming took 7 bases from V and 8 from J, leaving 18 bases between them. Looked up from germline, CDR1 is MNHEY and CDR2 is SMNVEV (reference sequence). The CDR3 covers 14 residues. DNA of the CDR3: TGTGCCAGCATCGGGGGAGCGGCGGTCGATGAGCAGTTCTTC. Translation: CASIGGAAVDEQFF.

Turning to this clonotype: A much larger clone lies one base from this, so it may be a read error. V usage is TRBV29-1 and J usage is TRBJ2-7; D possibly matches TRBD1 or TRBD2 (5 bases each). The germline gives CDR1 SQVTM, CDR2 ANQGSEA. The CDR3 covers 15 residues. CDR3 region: CSIEDGDGSSYEQYF. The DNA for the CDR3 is TGCAGCATTGAAGACGGGGACGGCAGCTCCTACGAGCAGTACTTC.

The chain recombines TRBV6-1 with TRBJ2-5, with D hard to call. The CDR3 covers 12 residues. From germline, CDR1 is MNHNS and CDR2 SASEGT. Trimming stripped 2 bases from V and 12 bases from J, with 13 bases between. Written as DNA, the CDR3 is TGTGCCAGCAGTGAATTAGGGCCCCGGGAGTACTTC. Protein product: CASSELGPREYF.

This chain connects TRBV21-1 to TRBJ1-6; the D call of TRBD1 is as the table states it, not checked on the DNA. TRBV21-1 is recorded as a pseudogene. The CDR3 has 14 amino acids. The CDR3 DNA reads TGTGCCAGCAGCAAAGGGACAGGGTTTTCACCCCTCCACTTT. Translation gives CASSKGTGFSPLHF.

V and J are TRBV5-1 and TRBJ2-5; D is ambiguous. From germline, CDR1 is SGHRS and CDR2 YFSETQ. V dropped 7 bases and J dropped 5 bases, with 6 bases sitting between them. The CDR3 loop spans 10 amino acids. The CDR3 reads CASAAETQYF. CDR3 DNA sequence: TGCGCCAGCGCGGCGGAGACCCAGTACTTC. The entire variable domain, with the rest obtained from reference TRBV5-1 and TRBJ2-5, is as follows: KAGVTQTPRYLIKTRGQQVTLSCSPISGHRSVSWYQQTPGQGLQFLFEYFSETQRNKGNFPGRFSGRQFSNSRSEMNVSTLELGDSALYLCASAAETQYFGPGTRLLVL.